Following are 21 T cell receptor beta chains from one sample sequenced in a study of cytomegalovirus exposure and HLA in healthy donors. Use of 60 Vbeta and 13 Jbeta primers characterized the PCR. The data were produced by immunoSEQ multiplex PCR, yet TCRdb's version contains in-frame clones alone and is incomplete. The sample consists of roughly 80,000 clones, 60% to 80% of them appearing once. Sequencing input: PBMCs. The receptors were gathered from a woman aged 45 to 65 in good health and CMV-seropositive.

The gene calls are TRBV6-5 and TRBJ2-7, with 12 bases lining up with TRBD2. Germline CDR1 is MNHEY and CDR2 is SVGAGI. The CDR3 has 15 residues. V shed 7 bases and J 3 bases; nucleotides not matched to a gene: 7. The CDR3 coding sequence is TGTGCCAGCACCCCGACTAGCGGGAGCTACTACGAGCAGTACTTC. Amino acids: CASTPTSGSYYEQYF.

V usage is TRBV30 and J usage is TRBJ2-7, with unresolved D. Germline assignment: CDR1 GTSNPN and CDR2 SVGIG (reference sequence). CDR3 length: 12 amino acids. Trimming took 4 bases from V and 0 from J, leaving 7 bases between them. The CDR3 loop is CAWTIGSYEQYF. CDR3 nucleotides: TGTGCCTGGACTATCGGCTCCTACGAGCAGTACTTC.

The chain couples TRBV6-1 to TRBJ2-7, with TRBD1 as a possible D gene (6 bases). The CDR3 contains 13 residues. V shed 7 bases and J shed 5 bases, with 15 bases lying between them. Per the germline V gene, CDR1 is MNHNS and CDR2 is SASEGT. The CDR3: CASTRATGNEQYF. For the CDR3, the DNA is TGTGCCAGCACCAGGGCCACAGGGAACGAGCAGTACTTC.

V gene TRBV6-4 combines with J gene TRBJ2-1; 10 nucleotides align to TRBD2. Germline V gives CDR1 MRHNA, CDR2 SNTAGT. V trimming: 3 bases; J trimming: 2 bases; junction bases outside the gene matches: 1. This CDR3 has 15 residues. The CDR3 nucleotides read TGTGCCAGCAGTGAAGCGGGGGGGGCCTACAATGAGCAGTTCTTC. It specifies CASSEAGGAYNEQFF.

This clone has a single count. The CDR3 spells CASSQGTSGRGEQYF. The CDR3 nucleotides are TGTGCCAGCAGTCAAGGGACTAGCGGGAGAGGAGAGCAGTACTTC. The chain carries TRBV6-5 and TRBJ2-7; 14 bases line up with TRBD2. Trimming at V came to 5 bases and at J to 7 bases, leaving 7 bases not matched to a gene. The germline CDR1 and CDR2 sequences are MNHEY and SVGAGI. There are 15 residues in the CDR3.

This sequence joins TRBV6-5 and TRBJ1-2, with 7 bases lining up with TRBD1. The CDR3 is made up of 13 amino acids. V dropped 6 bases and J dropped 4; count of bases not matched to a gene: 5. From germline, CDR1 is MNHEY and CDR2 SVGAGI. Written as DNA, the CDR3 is TGTGCCAGCAGGCCACAGGGGCCCTATGGCTACACCTTC. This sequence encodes CASRPQGPYGYTF.

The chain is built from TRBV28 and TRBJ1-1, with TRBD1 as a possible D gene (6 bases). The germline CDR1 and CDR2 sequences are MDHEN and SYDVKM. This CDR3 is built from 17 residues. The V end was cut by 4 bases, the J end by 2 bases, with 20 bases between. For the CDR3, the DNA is TGTGCCAGCAGTTACCCCCGAGGGGGTCCCTTTAACACTGAAGCTTTCTTT. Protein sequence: CASSYPRGGPFNTEAFF.

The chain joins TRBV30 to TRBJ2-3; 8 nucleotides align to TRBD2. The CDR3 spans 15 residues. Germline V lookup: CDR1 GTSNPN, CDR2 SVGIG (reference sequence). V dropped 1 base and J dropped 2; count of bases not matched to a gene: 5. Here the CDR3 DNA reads TGTGCCTGGAGTGACGGACTAGCCAACACAGATACGCAGTATTTT. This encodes CAWSDGLANTDTQYF.

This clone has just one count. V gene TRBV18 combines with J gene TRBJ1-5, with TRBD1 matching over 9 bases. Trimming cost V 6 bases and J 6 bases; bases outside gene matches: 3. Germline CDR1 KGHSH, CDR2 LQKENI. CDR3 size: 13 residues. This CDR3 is CASSWDRAQPQHF. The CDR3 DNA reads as TGTGCCAGCTCGTGGGACAGGGCTCAGCCCCAGCATTTT.

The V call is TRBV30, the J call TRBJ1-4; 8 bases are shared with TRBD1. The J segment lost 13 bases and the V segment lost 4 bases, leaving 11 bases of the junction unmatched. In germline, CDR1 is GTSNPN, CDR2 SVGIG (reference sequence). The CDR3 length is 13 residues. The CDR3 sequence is CAWMDSTGEGLFF. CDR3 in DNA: TGTGCCTGGATGGATTCGACAGGGGAAGGACTGTTTTTT.

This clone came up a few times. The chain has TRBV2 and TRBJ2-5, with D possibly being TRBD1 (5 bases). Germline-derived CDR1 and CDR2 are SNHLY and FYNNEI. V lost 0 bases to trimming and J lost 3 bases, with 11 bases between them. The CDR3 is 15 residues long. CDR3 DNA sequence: TGTGCCAGCAGTGAAGCGGGCAGGGTGAAAGAGACCCAGTACTTC. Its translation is CASSEAGRVKETQYF. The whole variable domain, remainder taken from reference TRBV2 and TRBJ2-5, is EPEVTQTPSHQVTQMGQEVILRCVPISNHLYFYWYRQILGQKVEFLVSFYNNEISEKSEIFDDQFSVERPDGSNFTLKIRSTKLEDSAMYFCASSEAGRVKETQYFGPGTRLLVL.

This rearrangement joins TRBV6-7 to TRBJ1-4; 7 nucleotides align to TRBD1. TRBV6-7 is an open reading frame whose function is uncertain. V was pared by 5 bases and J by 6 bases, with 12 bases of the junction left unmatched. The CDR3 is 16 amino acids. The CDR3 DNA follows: TGTGCCAGCAGTCCAGACCCGGGACAGTTGGATGAAAAACTGTTTTTT. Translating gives CASSPDPGQLDEKLFF.

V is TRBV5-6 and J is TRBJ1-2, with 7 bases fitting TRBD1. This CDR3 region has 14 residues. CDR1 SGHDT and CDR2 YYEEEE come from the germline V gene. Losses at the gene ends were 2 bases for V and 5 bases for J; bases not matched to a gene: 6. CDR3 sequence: CASSLGTDLYGYTF. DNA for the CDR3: TGTGCCAGCAGCTTAGGGACAGACCTTTATGGCTACACCTTC.

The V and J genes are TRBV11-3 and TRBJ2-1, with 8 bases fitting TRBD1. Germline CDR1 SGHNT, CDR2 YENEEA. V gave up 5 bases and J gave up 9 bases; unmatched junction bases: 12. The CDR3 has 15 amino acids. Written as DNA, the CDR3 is TGTGCCAGCAGCCCGACGGACAGGGCAGTTCGTGAGCAGTTCTTC. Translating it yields CASSPTDRAVREQFF.

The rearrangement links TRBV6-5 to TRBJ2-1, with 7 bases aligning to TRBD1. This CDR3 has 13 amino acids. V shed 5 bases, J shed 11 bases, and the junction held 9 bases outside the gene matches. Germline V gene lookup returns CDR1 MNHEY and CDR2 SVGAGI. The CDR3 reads CASSETGLPQQFF. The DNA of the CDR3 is TGTGCCAGCAGTGAGACAGGGCTCCCCCAGCAGTTCTTC.

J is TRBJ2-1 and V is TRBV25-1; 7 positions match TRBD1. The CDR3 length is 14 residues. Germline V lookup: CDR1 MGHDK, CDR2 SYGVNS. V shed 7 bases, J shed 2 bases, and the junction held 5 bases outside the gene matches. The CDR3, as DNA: TGTGCCAGCACGACAGGGCAGGCCTACAATGAGCAGTTCTTC. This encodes CASTTGQAYNEQFF.

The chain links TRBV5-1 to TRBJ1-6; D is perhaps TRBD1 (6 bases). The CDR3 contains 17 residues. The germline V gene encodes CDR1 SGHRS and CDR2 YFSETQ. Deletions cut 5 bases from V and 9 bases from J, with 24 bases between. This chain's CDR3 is CASSLTARHREGSPLHF. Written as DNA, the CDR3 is TGCGCCAGCAGTCTGACGGCGAGGCACAGGGAAGGTTCACCCCTCCACTTT.

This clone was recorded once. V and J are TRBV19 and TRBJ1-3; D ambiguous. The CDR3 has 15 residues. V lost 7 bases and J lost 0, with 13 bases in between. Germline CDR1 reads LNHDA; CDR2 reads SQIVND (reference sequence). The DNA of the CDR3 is TGTGCCAGTATTGCAGGTTCTCTCTCTGGAAACACCATATATTTT. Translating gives CASIAGSLSGNTIYF.

The CDR3 sequence is CASSLLGDSDYLDTQYF. In DNA, the CDR3 is TGTGCCAGCAGCCTCTTGGGGGACAGCGACTACCTAGATACGCAGTATTTT. V is TRBV7-2 and J is TRBJ2-3, with 7 bases lining up with TRBD1. Losses at the gene ends were 5 bases for V and 5 bases for J; bases not matched to a gene: 16. CDR1 is SGHTA and CDR2 is FQGNSA in the germline V gene. This CDR3 has 17 amino acids.

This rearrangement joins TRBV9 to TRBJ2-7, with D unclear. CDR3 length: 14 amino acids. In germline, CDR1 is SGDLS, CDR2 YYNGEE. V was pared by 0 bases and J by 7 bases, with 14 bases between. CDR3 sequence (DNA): TGTGCCAGCAGCGTAGTGGAACCTCCCGGGGAGCAGTACTTC. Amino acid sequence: CASSVVEPPGEQYF.

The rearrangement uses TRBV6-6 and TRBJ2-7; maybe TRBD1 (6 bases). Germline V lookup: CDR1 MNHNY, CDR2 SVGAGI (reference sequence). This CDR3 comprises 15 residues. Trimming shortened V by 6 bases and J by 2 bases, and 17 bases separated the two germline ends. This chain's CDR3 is CASSASGTLTYEQYF. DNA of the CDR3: TGTGCCAGCAGCGCGTCCGGGACACTAACCTACGAGCAGTACTTC.